A selection of T cell receptor beta chains follows, all from one sample in a study of blood T cell repertoires in COVID-19. Method: immunoSEQ multiplex PCR; TCRdb's copy keeps in-frame clones and lacks some. In the table there are roughly 150,000 clones, around nine tenths of which are singletons. Sample: peripheral blood. Receptor source: a human donor in a cohort sampled during active COVID-19. CDR3s leave out the opening cysteine and the closing phenylalanine or tryptophan. Fields, in order: V gene, J gene, CDR3 protein.

TRBV27	TRBJ2-7	ASSFSSLTYEQY
TRBV19	TRBJ2-7	ASSIRGTSGERNSYEQY
TRBV28	TRBJ1-2	ASSGRQGALGYT
TRBV6-6	TRBJ2-7	ASSYGGTGLREQY
TRBV7-2	TRBJ2-3	ASSFERRETQY
TRBV5-5	TRBJ2-7	ASSPTSGNYEQY
TRBV28	TRBJ2-1	ASSLGLAGSNEQF
TRBV30	TRBJ1-3	AWSNGRGVGNTIY
TRBV28	TRBJ1-2	ASSYVRYGYT
TRBV21-1	TRBJ2-7	ASSKSLAGAHEQY
TRBV5-6	TRBJ2-7	ASSLRGHEQY
TRBV27	TRBJ1-2	ASSLLGDRDRRV
TRBV4-3	TRBJ1-2	ASSQDTQGSYGYT
TRBV5-4	TRBJ2-3	ATRTGATDTQY
TRBV6-5	TRBJ1-3	ASSRGAGNTIY
TRBV7-2	TRBJ2-5	ASNPGLLNWETQY